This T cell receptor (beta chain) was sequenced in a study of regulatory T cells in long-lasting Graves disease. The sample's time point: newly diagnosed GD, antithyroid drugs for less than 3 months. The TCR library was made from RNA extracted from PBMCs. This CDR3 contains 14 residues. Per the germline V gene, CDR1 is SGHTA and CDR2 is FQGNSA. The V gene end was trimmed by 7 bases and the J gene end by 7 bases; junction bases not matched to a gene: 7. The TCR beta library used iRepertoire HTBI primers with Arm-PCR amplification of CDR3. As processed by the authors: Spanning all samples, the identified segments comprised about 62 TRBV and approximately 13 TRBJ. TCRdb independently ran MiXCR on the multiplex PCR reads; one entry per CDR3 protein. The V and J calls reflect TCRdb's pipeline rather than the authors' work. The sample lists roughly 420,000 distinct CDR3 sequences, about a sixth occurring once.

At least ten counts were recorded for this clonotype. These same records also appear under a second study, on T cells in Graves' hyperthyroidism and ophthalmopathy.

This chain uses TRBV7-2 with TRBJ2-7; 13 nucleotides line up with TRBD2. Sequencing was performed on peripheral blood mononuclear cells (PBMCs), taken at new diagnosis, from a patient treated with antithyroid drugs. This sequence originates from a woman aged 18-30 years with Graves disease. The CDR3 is CASNSLAGGPEQYF. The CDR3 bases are TGTGCCAGCAACTCACTAGCGGGAGGGCCAGAGCAGTACTTC. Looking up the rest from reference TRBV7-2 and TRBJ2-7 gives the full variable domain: GAGVSQSPSNKVTEKGKDVELRCDPISGHTALYWYRQSLGQGLEFLIYFQGNSAPDKSGLPSDRFSAERTGGSVSTLTIQRTQQEDSAVYLCASNSLAGGPEQYFGPGTRLTVT.